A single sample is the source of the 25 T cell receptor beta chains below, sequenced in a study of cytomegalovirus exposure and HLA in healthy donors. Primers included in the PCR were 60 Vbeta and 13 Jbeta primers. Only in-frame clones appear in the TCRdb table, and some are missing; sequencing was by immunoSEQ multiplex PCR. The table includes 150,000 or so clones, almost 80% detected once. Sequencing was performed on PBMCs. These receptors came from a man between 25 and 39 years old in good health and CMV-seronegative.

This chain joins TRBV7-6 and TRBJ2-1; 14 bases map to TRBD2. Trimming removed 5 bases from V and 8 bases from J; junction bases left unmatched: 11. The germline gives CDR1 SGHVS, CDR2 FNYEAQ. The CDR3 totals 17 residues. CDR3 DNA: TGTGCCAGCAGCGGTCTGACTAGCGGGGGGGGAAGGGATGAGCAGTTCTTC. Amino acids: CASSGLTSGGGRDEQFF.

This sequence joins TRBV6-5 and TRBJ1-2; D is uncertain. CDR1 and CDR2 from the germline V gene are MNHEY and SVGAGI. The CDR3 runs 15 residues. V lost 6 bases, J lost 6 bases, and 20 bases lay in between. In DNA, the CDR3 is TGTGCCAGCAGACAACCCACGGGTCGGAAGGATGGCTACACCTTC. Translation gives CASRQPTGRKDGYTF.

In DNA, the CDR3 is TGTGCCAGCAGCACCCGGACTAGCGGGGGTTCCTACAATGAGCAGTTCTTC. Its translation is CASSTRTSGGSYNEQFF. This sequence joins TRBV7-2 and TRBJ2-1; 13 positions match TRBD2. Trimming took 5 bases from V and 1 from J; bases not matched to a gene: 5. The CDR3 length is 17 residues. The V gene's germline CDR1 is SGHTA and CDR2 FQGNSA.

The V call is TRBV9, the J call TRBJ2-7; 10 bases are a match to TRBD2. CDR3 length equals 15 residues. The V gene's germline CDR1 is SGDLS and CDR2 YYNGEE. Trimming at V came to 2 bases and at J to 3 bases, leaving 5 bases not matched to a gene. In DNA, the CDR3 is TGTGCCAGCAGCGTTGCTAGCGGGAGCCTCTACGAGCAGTACTTC. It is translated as CASSVASGSLYEQYF.

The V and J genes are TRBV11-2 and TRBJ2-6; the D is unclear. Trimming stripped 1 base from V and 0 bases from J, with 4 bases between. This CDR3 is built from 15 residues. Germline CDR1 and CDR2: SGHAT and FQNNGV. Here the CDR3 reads CASSLGRSGANVLTF. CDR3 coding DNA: TGTGCCAGCAGCTTAGGTCGCTCTGGGGCCAACGTCCTGACTTTC. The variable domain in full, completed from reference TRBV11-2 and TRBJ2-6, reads EAGVAQSPRYKIIEKRQSVAFWCNPISGHATLYWYQQILGQGPKLLIQFQNNGVVDDSQLPKDRFSAERLKGVDSTLKIQPAKLEDSAVYLCASSLGRSGANVLTFGAGSRLTVL.

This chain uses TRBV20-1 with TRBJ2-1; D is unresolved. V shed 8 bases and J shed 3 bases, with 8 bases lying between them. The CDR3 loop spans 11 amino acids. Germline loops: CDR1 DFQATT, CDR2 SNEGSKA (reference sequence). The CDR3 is CSSSGYNEQFF. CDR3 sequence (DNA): TGCAGTTCCTCGGGCTACAATGAGCAGTTCTTC.

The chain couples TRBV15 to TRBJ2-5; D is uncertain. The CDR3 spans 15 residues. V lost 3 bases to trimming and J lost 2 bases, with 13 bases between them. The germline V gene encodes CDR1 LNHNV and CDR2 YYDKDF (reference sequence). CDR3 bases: TGTGCCACCAGCAGGCGAACCAATACTCAAGAGACCCAGTACTTC. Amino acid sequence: CATSRRTNTQETQYF.

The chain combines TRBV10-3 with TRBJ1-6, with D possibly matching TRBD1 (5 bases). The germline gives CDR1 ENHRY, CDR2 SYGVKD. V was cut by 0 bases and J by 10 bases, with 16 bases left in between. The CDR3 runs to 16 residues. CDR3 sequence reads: CAISESITQGNSPLHF. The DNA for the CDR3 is TGTGCCATCAGTGAGTCGATAACCCAGGGTAACTCACCCCTCCACTTT.

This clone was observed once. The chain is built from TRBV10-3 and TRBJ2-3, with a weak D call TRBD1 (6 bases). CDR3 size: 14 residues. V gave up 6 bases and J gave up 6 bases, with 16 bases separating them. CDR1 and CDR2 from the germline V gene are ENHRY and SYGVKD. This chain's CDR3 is CAISENRDGDTQYF. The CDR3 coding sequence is TGTGCCATCAGCGAAAACAGGGACGGGGATACGCAGTATTTT.

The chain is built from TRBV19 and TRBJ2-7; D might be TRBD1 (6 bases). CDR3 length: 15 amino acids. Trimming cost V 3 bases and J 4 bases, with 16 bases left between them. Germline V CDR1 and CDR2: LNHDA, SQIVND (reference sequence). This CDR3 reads CASSMLGALSYEQYF. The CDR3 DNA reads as TGTGCCAGTAGTATGCTGGGGGCGCTTAGTTACGAGCAGTACTTC.

In DNA, the CDR3 is TGCGCCAGCAGCCCGGCACAGGGGGCATACGAGCAGTACTTC. Translating it yields CASSPAQGAYEQYF. The chain recombines TRBV4-1 with TRBJ2-7; 9 nucleotides line up with TRBD1. V gave up 4 bases and J gave up 4 bases; unmatched junction bases: 5. Germline V lookup: CDR1 MGHRA, CDR2 YSYEKL. The CDR3 length is 14 residues.

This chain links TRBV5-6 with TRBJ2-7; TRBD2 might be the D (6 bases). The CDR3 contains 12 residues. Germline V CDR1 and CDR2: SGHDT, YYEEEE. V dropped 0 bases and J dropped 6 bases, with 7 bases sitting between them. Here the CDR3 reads CASSLGGAEQYF. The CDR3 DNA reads TGTGCCAGCAGCTTGGGCGGGGCCGAGCAGTACTTC.

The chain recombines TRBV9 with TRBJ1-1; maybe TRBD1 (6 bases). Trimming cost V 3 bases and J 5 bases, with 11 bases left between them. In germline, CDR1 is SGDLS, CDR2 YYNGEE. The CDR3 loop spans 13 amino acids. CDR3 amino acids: CASSAGVRTEAFF. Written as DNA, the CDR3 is TGTGCCAGCAGCGCAGGGGTAAGGACTGAAGCTTTCTTT.

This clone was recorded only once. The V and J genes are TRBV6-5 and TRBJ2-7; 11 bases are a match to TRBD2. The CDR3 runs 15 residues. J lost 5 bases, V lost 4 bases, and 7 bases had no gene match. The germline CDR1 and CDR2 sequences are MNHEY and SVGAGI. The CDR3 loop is CASSSYGTSGDEQYF. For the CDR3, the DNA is TGTGCCAGCAGTTCTTACGGGACTAGCGGTGACGAGCAGTACTTC.

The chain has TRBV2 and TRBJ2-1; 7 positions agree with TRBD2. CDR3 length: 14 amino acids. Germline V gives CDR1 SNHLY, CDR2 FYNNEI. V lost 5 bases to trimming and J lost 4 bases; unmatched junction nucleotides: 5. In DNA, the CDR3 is TGTGCCAGCAGTTCGGGAGGCCCGTACAATGAGCAGTTCTTC. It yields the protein CASSSGGPYNEQFF.

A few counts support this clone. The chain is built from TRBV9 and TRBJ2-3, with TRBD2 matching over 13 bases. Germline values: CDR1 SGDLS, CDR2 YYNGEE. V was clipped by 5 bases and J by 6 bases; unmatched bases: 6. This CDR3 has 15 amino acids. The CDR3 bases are TGTGCCAGCAGTGACAGGACTAGCGGGAGTGATACGCAGTATTTT. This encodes CASSDRTSGSDTQYF.

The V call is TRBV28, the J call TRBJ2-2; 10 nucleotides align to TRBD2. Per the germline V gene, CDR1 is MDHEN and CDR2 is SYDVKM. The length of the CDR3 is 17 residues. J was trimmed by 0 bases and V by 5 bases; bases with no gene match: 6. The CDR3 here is CASSPAAGGTNTGELFF. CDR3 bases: TGTGCCAGCAGTCCTGCAGCGGGAGGGACGAACACCGGGGAGCTGTTTTTT. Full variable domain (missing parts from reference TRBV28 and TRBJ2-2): DVKVTQSSRYLVKRTGEKVFLECVQDMDHENMFWYRQDPGLGLRLIYFSYDVKMKEKGDIPEGYSVSREKKERFSLILESASTNQTSMYLCASSPAAGGTNTGELFFGEGSRLTVL.

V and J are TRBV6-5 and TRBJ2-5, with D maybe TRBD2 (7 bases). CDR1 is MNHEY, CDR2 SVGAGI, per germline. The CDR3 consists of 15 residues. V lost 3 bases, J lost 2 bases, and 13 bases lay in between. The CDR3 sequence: CASSYSGGLQETQYF. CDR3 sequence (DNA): TGTGCCAGCAGTTATTCGGGGGGCCTGCAAGAGACCCAGTACTTC.

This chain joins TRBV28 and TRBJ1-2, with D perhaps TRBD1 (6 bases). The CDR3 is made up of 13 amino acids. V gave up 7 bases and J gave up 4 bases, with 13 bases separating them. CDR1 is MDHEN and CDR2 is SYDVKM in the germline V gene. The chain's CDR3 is CASTPAQGYGYTF. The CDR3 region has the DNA TGTGCCAGCACACCGGCACAGGGCTATGGCTACACCTTC.

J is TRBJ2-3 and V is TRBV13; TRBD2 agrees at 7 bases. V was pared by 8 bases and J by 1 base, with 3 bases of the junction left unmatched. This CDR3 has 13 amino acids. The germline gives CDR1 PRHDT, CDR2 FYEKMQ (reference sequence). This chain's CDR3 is CASRTSGTDTQYF. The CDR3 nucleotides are TGTGCCAGCCGTACTAGCGGCACAGATACGCAGTATTTT.

CDR3 nucleotides: TGTGCCAGCAGCGTAGCCGCCGAGGTGGAGGGTGCTGGATACGAGCAGTACTTC. It codes for CASSVAAEVEGAGYEQYF. V is TRBV9 and J is TRBJ2-7; the D gene is possibly TRBD2 (6 bases). The CDR3 has 18 amino acids. The germline V gene has CDR1 SGDLS and CDR2 YYNGEE. The ends were cut back, 0 bases at V and 4 bases at J, with 23 bases in the middle.

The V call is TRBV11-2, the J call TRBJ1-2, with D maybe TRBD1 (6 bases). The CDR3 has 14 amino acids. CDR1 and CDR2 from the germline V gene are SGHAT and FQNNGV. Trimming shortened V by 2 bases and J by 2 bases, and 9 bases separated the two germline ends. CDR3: CASSLSRGNYGYTF. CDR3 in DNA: TGTGCCAGCAGCTTAAGCAGGGGCAACTATGGCTACACCTTC.

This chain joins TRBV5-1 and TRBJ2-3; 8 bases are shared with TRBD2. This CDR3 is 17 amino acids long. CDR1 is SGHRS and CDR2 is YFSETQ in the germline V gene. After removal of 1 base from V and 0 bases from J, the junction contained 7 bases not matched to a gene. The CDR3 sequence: CASSLYGGVTSTDTQYF. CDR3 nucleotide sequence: TGCGCCAGCAGCTTGTACGGGGGGGTCACTAGCACAGATACGCAGTATTTT.

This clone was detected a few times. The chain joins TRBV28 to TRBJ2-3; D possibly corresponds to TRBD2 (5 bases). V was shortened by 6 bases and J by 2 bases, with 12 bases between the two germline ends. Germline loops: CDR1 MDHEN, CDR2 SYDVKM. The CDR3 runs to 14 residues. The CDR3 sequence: CASSSGIVTDTQYF. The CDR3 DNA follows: TGTGCCAGCAGCTCGGGGATAGTCACAGATACGCAGTATTTT.

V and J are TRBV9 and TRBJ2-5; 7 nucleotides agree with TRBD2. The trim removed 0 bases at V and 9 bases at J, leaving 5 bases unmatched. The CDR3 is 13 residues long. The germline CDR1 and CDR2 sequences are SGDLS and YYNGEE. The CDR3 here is CASSVVEAGAQYF. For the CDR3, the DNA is TGTGCCAGCAGCGTAGTTGAGGCGGGGGCCCAGTACTTC.